This is a list of T cell receptor beta chains from one sample in a study of blood T cell repertoires in COVID-19. The assay was immunoSEQ multiplex PCR, and TCRdb's table has in-frame clones only and misses some. The data hold approximately 88,000 clones, with about 85% observed a single time. The sample consisted of peripheral blood. These receptors all come from a male donor with acute or convalescent COVID-19. CDR3s include the opening cysteine and the closing phenylalanine or tryptophan. The order of the fields is J gene, D gene, clone size, V gene, CDR3 length, CDR3 protein, CDR3 DNA. A D gene is named only where the DNA matches it firmly. Size tells how often a clone was seen (once, few, many) or the class of an expanded clone, and some rows leave it out.

j_gene: TRBJ1-1
d_gene: TRBD1
abundance: -
v_gene: TRBV6-5
len: 14
CDR3aa: CASSQQTGPTEAFF
CDR3nt: TGTGCCAGCAGCCAACAGACAGGGCCCACTGAAGCTTTCTTT

j_gene: TRBJ2-7
d_gene: -
abundance: -
v_gene: TRBV14
len: 15
CDR3aa: CASSLTGIPPYEQYF
CDR3nt: TGTGCCAGCAGCCTGACCGGGATCCCCCCTTACGAGCAGTACTTC

j_gene: TRBJ1-1
d_gene: TRBD1
abundance: -
v_gene: TRBV19
len: 16
CDR3aa: CASSTTPGQGVAEAFF
CDR3nt: TGTGCCAGTAGTACCACACCGGGACAGGGTGTCGCTGAAGCTTTCTTT

j_gene: TRBJ1-5
d_gene: TRBD1
abundance: -
v_gene: TRBV6-5
len: 13
CDR3aa: CASRGGLYQPQHF
CDR3nt: TGTGCCAGCAGAGGGGGCCTCTATCAGCCCCAGCATTTT

j_gene: TRBJ2-7
d_gene: -
abundance: -
v_gene: TRBV6-5
len: 14
CDR3aa: CASRYNDWNYEQYF
CDR3nt: TGTGCCAGCAGATATAACGACTGGAACTACGAGCAGTACTTC

j_gene: TRBJ2-5
d_gene: -
abundance: -
v_gene: TRBV6-5
len: 13
CDR3aa: CASSYLGGETQYF
CDR3nt: TGTGCCAGCAGTTACTTAGGGGGAGAGACCCAGTACTTC

j_gene: TRBJ2-7
d_gene: TRBD1
abundance: -
v_gene: TRBV18
len: 13
CDR3aa: CASSPGTAYEQYF
CDR3nt: TGTGCCAGCTCACCCGGGACAGCCTACGAGCAGTACTTC

j_gene: TRBJ1-1
d_gene: -
abundance: -
v_gene: TRBV10-3
len: 16
CDR3aa: CAISDTPSRGPVWAFF
CDR3nt: TGTGCCATCAGTGATACTCCCTCCAGGGGCCCCGTTTGGGCTTTCTTT

j_gene: TRBJ1-3
d_gene: -
abundance: -
v_gene: TRBV10-3
len: 15
CDR3aa: CAISPSGDSGNTIYF
CDR3nt: TGTGCCATCAGCCCCAGCGGGGACTCTGGAAACACCATATATTTT

j_gene: TRBJ1-2
d_gene: -
abundance: -
v_gene: TRBV12-3/TRBV12-4
len: 13
CDR3aa: CASSLQGNYGYTF
CDR3nt: TGTGCCAGCAGTTTACAGGGGAACTATGGCTACACCTTC

j_gene: TRBJ1-1
d_gene: -
abundance: -
v_gene: TRBV7-8
len: 18
CDR3aa: CASSPKGRQAGLNTEAFF
CDR3nt: TGTGCCAGCAGCCCAAAAGGTAGGCAGGCCGGCTTGAACACTGAAGCTTTCTTT

j_gene: TRBJ2-3
d_gene: -
abundance: -
v_gene: TRBV7-2
len: 16
CDR3aa: CASSLAAGGATDTQYF
CDR3nt: TGTGCCAGCAGCTTAGCGGCTGGCGGGGCCACCGATACGCAGTATTTT

j_gene: TRBJ1-5
d_gene: -
abundance: -
v_gene: TRBV20-1
len: 15
CDR3aa: CSASAAGFRGQPQHF
CDR3nt: TGCAGTGCTAGTGCCGCAGGGTTTCGCGGTCAGCCCCAGCATTTT

j_gene: TRBJ2-3
d_gene: -
abundance: -
v_gene: TRBV30
len: 11
CDR3aa: CAWSAGDTQYF
CDR3nt: TGTGCCTGGAGCGCCGGGGATACGCAGTATTTT

j_gene: TRBJ2-1
d_gene: -
abundance: -
v_gene: TRBV5-1
len: 13
CDR3aa: CASSWERQAEQFF
CDR3nt: TGCGCCAGCAGCTGGGAACGACAGGCTGAGCAGTTCTTC

j_gene: TRBJ2-7
d_gene: -
abundance: once
v_gene: TRBV7-8
len: 13
CDR3aa: CASSLRRDYEQYF
CDR3nt: TGTGCCAGCAGTCTGAGACGGGACTACGAGCAGTACTTC

j_gene: TRBJ1-1
d_gene: TRBD1
abundance: once
v_gene: TRBV5-8
len: 13
CDR3aa: CASRNRGSAEAFF
CDR3nt: TGTGCCAGCAGGAACAGGGGGTCGGCTGAAGCTTTCTTT

j_gene: TRBJ2-5
d_gene: -
abundance: -
v_gene: TRBV6-5
len: 15
CDR3aa: CASRPQVAGEETQYF
CDR3nt: TGTGCCAGCAGGCCCCAAGTGGCAGGGGAAGAGACCCAGTACTTC

j_gene: TRBJ1-2
d_gene: -
abundance: -
v_gene: TRBV6-6
len: 14
CDR3aa: CASRGTPDLYGYTF
CDR3nt: TGTGCCAGCAGGGGGACACCTGATCTCTATGGCTACACCTTC

j_gene: TRBJ2-1
d_gene: TRBD1
abundance: once
v_gene: TRBV19
len: 15
CDR3aa: CASSSMTGVYNEQFF
CDR3nt: TGTGCCAGTAGTTCGATGACAGGGGTGTACAATGAGCAGTTCTTC

j_gene: TRBJ1-1
d_gene: TRBD1
abundance: -
v_gene: TRBV30
len: 13
CDR3aa: CAWTRDRGTEAFF
CDR3nt: TGTGCCTGGACCCGGGACAGGGGGACTGAAGCTTTCTTT

j_gene: TRBJ1-1
d_gene: -
abundance: -
v_gene: TRBV5-1
len: 14
CDR3aa: CASSRVGGQSKAFF
CDR3nt: TGCGCCAGCAGCCGTGTGGGCGGACAGTCGAAAGCTTTCTTT

j_gene: TRBJ1-3
d_gene: -
abundance: -
v_gene: TRBV19
len: 14
CDR3aa: CASSSQGPGNTIYF
CDR3nt: TGTGCCAGTAGTAGCCAGGGCCCTGGAAACACCATATATTTT

j_gene: TRBJ1-2
d_gene: -
abundance: -
v_gene: TRBV6-5
len: 14
CDR3aa: CASSPRGVDYGYTF
CDR3nt: TGTGCCAGCAGTCCTCGGGGGGTTGACTATGGCTACACCTTC

j_gene: TRBJ2-7
d_gene: TRBD1
abundance: -
v_gene: TRBV7-9
len: 16
CDR3aa: CASSLETGAYSYEQYF
CDR3nt: TGTGCCAGCAGCTTGGAGACAGGGGCGTACTCCTACGAGCAGTACTTC

j_gene: TRBJ2-7
d_gene: TRBD2
abundance: -
v_gene: TRBV18
len: 15
CDR3aa: CASSSGLADIYEQYF
CDR3nt: TGTGCCAGCTCATCGGGACTAGCGGACATCTACGAGCAGTACTTC